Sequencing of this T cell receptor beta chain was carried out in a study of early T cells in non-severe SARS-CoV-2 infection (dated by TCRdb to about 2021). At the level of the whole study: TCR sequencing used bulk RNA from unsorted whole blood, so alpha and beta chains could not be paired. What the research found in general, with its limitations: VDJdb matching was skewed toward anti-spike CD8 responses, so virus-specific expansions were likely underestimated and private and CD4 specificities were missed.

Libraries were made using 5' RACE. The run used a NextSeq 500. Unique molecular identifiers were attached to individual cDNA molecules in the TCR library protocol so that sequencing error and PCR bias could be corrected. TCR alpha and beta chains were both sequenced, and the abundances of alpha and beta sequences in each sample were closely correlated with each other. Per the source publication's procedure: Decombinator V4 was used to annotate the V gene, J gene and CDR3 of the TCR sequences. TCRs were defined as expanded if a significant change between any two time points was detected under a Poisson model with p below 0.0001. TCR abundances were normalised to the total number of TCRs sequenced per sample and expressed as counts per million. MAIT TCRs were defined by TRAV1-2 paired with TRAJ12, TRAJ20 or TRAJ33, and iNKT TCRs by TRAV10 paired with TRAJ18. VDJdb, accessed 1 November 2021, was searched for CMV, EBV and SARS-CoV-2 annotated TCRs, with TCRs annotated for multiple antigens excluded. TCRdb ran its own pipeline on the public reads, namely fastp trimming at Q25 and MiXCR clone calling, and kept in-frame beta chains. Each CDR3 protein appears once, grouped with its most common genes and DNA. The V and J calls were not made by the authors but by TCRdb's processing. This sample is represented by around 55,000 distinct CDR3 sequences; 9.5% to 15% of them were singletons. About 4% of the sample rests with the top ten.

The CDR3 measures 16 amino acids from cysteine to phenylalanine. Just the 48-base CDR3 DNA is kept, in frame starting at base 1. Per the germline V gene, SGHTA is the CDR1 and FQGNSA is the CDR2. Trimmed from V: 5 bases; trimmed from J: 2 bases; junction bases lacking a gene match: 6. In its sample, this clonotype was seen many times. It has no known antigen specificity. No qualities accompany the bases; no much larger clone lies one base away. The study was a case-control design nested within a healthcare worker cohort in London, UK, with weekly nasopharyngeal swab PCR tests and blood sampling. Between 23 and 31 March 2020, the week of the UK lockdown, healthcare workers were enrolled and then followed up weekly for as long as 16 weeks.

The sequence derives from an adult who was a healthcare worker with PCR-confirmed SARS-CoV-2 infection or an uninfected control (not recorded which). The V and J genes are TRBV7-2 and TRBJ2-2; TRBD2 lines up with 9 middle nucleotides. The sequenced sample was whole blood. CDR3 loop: CASSTRLAANTGELFF. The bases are TGTGCCAGCAGCACTCGACTAGCGGCAAACACCGGGGAGCTGTTTTTT.